The text below deals with one T cell receptor (beta chain). Antigen: not known. This sample is drawn from a study of blood T cells in healthy people across ages. Findings and limits, study-wide: Naive T cell percentage showed a strong correlation with TCR beta diversity.

Germline CDR1 reads MDHEN; CDR2 reads SYDVKM. Trimming shortened V by 5 bases and J by 0 bases, and 11 bases separated the two germline ends. CDR3 length: 15 residues. The authors ran a second PCR of 7 to 11 cycles using a sample-barcoded 5' primer and a J-beta primer mix. Via MiXCR, TCRdb re-called the 5' RACE reads, giving one row per CDR3 protein. Here the sample spans approximately 780,000 distinct CDR3 sequences, about 26% being singletons. The same data also went into a second study, on T cells of mothers and their children.

Sequenced input: blood. This TCR was recovered from a boy younger than 18 in good health. This chain uses TRBV28 with TRBJ2-4; the D gene is possibly TRBD2 (6 bases). This chain's CDR3 is CASSQPGVAKNIQYF. The CDR3 coding sequence is TGTGCCAGCAGTCAACCGGGGGTAGCCAAAAACATTCAGTACTTC.